This TCR beta chain was sequenced for a study of T cells after yellow fever vaccination. Study summary: Where fractions had low cell numbers, libraries were prepared from them with the SMART-Seq v4 Ultra Low Input RNA kit.

Universal primer sites and UMIs were introduced during 5'RACE template-switching synthesis of TCR cDNA. TCRdb re-called the 5' RACE reads with MiXCR, one entry per CDR3 protein. The sample consists of about 160,000 distinct CDR3 sequences, about 7% of them appearing once. This clonotype was seen many times. Its matching antigen is unknown. CDR1 SGHDT and CDR2 YYEEEE come from the germline V gene. Trimming removed 4 bases at V and 9 bases at J, with 11 bases between. The CDR3 runs to 13 residues. Regarding the study as a whole: After the booster, roughly 96% of CD4 and 88% of CD8 primary-response clones were re-detected. The bulk population could contribute abundant contaminating clonotypes to FACS-sorted repertoires.

The V and J genes are TRBV5-6 and TRBJ1-6; possibly TRBD1 for D (6 bases). This material consisted of CD4+ T cells sorted from PBMCs, taken 5 to 6 days after the first yellow fever vaccination. The TCR sequence derives from a man aged 18 to 29 who received the YFV17D yellow fever vaccine. As DNA, the CDR3 is TGTGCCAGCAGCCTAGACAGGCCTTCACCCCTCCACTTT. Translation gives CASSLDRPSPLHF.